Following are 18 T cell receptor beta chains from one sample sequenced in a study of blood T cell repertoires in COVID-19. The repertoire was sequenced with immunoSEQ multiplex PCR; TCRdb's copy has only in-frame clones and lacks some. In the table there are 150,000 to 200,000 clones, more than 75% of which are singletons. Sequenced material: PBMCs or T cells enriched from blood (not recorded which). The receptor source for this set is a human donor with acute COVID-19. The donor label of this sample is uncertain.

V usage is TRBV11-2 and J usage is TRBJ1-2; tentatively, D is TRBD1 (5 bases). Between the trimmed V and J ends, which lost 0 bases and 4 bases, there was a span of 12 bases. This CDR3 is 15 amino acids long. Germline CDR1 and CDR2: SGHAT and FQNNGV. The CDR3 region has the DNA TGTGCCAGCAGCTTAGAAGACAGATCCGTCTATGGCTACACCTTC. As protein: CASSLEDRSVYGYTF.

This clone was counted a few times. The chain joins TRBV19 to TRBJ1-5, with 7 bases lining up with TRBD1. The CDR3 length is 14 residues. Losses at the gene ends were 6 bases for V and 0 bases for J; bases not matched to a gene: 2. The germline V gene has CDR1 LNHDA and CDR2 SQIVND (reference sequence). The CDR3 DNA sequence: TGTGCCAGTAGAGGGACAGATAGCAATCAGCCCCAGCATTTT. Translated, it gives CASRGTDSNQPQHF.

For this clone: Different DNA sequences within this sample yield the same CDR3. The V gene is TRBV14, the J gene TRBJ2-7, with 11 bases identical to TRBD1. The V gene's germline CDR1 is SGHDN and CDR2 FVKESK. The V segment lost 3 bases and the J segment 2 bases; nucleotides outside the gene matches: 3. CDR3 length equals 15 residues. For the CDR3, the DNA is TGTGCCAGCAGCCAGGGGACAGGGGGAACCTACGAGCAGTACTTC. Protein sequence: CASSQGTGGTYEQYF.

V and J are TRBV11-3 and TRBJ1-2; D is uncertain. There are 16 residues in the CDR3. Trimming stripped 2 bases from V and 1 base from J, with 14 bases between. Germline CDR1 is SGHNT and CDR2 is YENEEA. In nucleotides, the CDR3 is TGTGCCAGCAGCTTAAACCCCGCAGGATATAACTATGGCTACACCTTC. Translation gives CASSLNPAGYNYGYTF. Filled out from reference TRBV11-3 and TRBJ1-2, the complete variable domain reads EAGVVQSPRYKIIEKKQPVAFWCNPISGHNTLYWYLQNLGQGPELLIRYENEEAVDDSQLPKDRFSAERLKGVDSTLKIQPAELGDSAVYLCASSLNPAGYNYGYTFGSGTRLTVV.

V is TRBV7-8 and J is TRBJ2-3; 8 nucleotides align to TRBD2. The trim removed 5 bases at V and 8 bases at J, leaving 12 bases unmatched. The CDR3 contains 15 residues. Germline loops: CDR1 SGHVS, CDR2 FQNEAQ. Here the CDR3 DNA reads TGTGCCAGCAGCCCCTCCCGGGGGGGCACGGGTACGCAGTATTTT. Amino acid sequence: CASSPSRGGTGTQYF.

The chain uses TRBV24-1 and TRBJ1-2; D call uncertain. This CDR3 comprises 14 residues. The ends were cut back, 3 bases at V and 4 bases at J, with 11 bases in the middle. In germline, CDR1 is KGHDR, CDR2 SFDVKD. CDR3 DNA sequence: TGTGCCACCAGTGATAGCGGGATTAGCTATGGCTACACCTTC. It encodes CATSDSGISYGYTF.

V usage is TRBV7-2 and J usage is TRBJ2-4, with 7 bases lining up with TRBD2. This CDR3 comprises 17 residues. CDR1 is SGHTA and CDR2 is FQGNSA in the germline V gene. The J segment lost 1 base and the V segment lost 5 bases, leaving 11 bases of the junction unmatched. The CDR3 sequence is CASSLPRGDFAKNIQYF. Here the CDR3 DNA reads TGTGCCAGCAGCCTCCCCCGGGGGGACTTTGCCAAAAACATTCAGTACTTC. Filled out from reference TRBV7-2 and TRBJ2-4, the complete variable domain reads GAGVSQSPSNKVTEKGKDVELRCDPISGHTALYWYRQSLGQGLEFLIYFQGNSAPDKSGLPSDRFSAERTGGSVSTLTIQRTQQEDSAVYLCASSLPRGDFAKNIQYFGAGTRLSVL.

The chain has TRBV7-2 and TRBJ2-7, with D uncertain. The CDR3 contains 15 residues. Germline V gene data show CDR1 as SGHTA and CDR2 as FQGNSA. Trimming took 2 bases from V and 2 from J, leaving 13 bases between them. CDR3 in DNA: TGTGCCAGCAGCTTAATGTTGGGCCGGCCCTACGAGCAGTACTTC. Translating it yields CASSLMLGRPYEQYF.

The J gene is TRBJ2-2, the V gene TRBV11-2; 9 positions match TRBD2. This CDR3 is built from 16 residues. The germline gives CDR1 SGHAT, CDR2 FQNNGV. V shed 5 bases, J shed 4 bases, and the junction held 8 bases outside the gene matches. Here the CDR3 reads CASSPLAGVSTGELFF. The CDR3 DNA reads as TGTGCCAGCAGCCCCTTAGCGGGGGTGAGCACCGGGGAGCTGTTTTTT.

The chain combines TRBV7-2 with TRBJ1-3; no clear D. Germline CDR1 SGHTA, CDR2 FQGNSA. V was trimmed by 2 bases and J by 0 bases, leaving 11 bases between them. The length of the CDR3 is 16 residues. CDR3 sequence reads: CASSLRVPNSGNTIYF. The CDR3 bases are TGTGCCAGCAGCTTAAGAGTTCCGAACTCTGGAAACACCATATATTTT.

This chain links TRBV29-1 with TRBJ2-5, with 7 bases that match TRBD2. Germline V CDR1 and CDR2: SQVTM, ANQGSEA. After removal of 0 bases from V and 5 bases from J, the junction contained 9 bases not matched to a gene. This CDR3 is 15 amino acids long. CDR3 region: CSVEDLTRRGETQYF. The CDR3 DNA is TGCAGCGTTGAAGATCTTACCCGGCGGGGGGAGACCCAGTACTTC.

The genes are TRBV2 and TRBJ2-3; D is possibly TRBD2 (5 bases). V lost 6 bases to trimming and J lost 2 bases, with 15 bases between them. CDR3 size: 15 residues. Germline V gene data show CDR1 as SNHLY and CDR2 as FYNNEI. For the CDR3, the DNA is TGTGCCAGCAGGGAGGACGTAGGAACCACAGATACGCAGTATTTT. It specifies CASREDVGTTDTQYF.

The chain uses TRBV2 and TRBJ1-1, with 7 bases that match TRBD1. Germline CDR1 and CDR2: SNHLY and FYNNEI. This CDR3 spans 13 amino acids. Germline trimming cut 6 bases from V and 4 bases from J; bases unmatched to any gene: 5. CDR3 residues: CASSHAGGTEAFF. In DNA, the CDR3 is TGTGCCAGCAGCCACGCAGGGGGCACTGAAGCTTTCTTT.

The V call is TRBV7-8, the J call TRBJ2-1, with 12 bases lining up with TRBD2. The V segment lost 5 bases and the J segment 6 bases; nucleotides outside the gene matches: 2. Germline V gene data show CDR1 as SGHVS and CDR2 as FQNEAQ. The CDR3 contains 14 residues. DNA of the CDR3: TGTGCCAGCAGCGGACTAGCGGGGAGCAATGAGCAGTTCTTC. It is translated as CASSGLAGSNEQFF. Looking up the rest from reference TRBV7-8 and TRBJ2-1 gives the full variable domain: GAGVSQSPRYKVAKRGQDVALRCDPISGHVSLFWYQQALGQGPEFLTYFQNEAQLDKSGLPSDRFFAERPEGSVSTLKIQRTQQEDSAVYLCASSGLAGSNEQFFGPGTRLTVL.

The rearrangement links TRBV24-1 to TRBJ1-4, with D possibly TRBD1 on 5 matching bases. The germline gives CDR1 KGHDR, CDR2 SFDVKD. The V end lost 2 bases, the J end lost 8 bases, and 17 bases lay between the germline ends. The CDR3 extends over 16 amino acids. In nucleotides, the CDR3 is TGTGCCACCAGTGATTCTCGGGGGGGGACGCTAGAAAAACTGTTTTTT. Its protein is CATSDSRGGTLEKLFF.

The chain links TRBV3-1 (or the pseudogene TRBV3-2) to TRBJ1-5; no firm D call. V was shortened by 1 base and J by 5 bases, with 6 bases between the two germline ends. The CDR3 is 13 amino acids. Per the germline V gene, CDR1 is LGHDT and CDR2 is YNNKEL (reference sequence). The CDR3 DNA reads as TGTGCCAGCAGCCAAGGTCGGGATCAGCCCCAGCATTTT. Protein sequence: CASSQGRDQPQHF.

The chain combines TRBV3-1 (or the pseudogene TRBV3-2) with TRBJ2-2, with 10 bases identical to TRBD2. Trimming at V came to 0 bases and at J to 1 base, leaving 5 bases not matched to a gene. CDR3 length equals 18 residues. CDR1 and CDR2 (germline): LGHDT, YNNKEL (reference sequence). The CDR3, as DNA: TGTGCCAGCAGCCAAGATTCCTGGACTAGCGGGAACACCGGGGAGCTGTTTTTT. This sequence encodes CASSQDSWTSGNTGELFF.

The chain joins TRBV5-4 to TRBJ2-1, with 8 bases aligning to TRBD1. There are 14 residues in the CDR3. Germline values: CDR1 SGHNT, CDR2 YYREEE (reference sequence). V shed 7 bases, J shed 1 base, and the junction held 4 bases outside the gene matches. CDR3 coding DNA: TGTGCCAGCGGGAGGACAGGGTCCTACAATGAGCAGTTCTTC. It is translated as CASGRTGSYNEQFF.